Listed here are 21 T cell receptor beta chains from one sample, sequenced in a study of response to subunit inactivated influenza vaccine. TCRdb independently ran MiXCR on the RT-PCR reads; one entry per CDR3 protein. Found here are about half a million distinct CDR3 sequences, roughly 9.8% of them singletons; the top ten hold about an eighth. Sequencing was performed on PBMCs from blood, taken about 40 days after vaccination. All receptors derive from a man aged 50 or older who received an inactivated influenza vaccine.

The chain carries TRBV10-3 and TRBJ1-5, with D possibly TRBD1 on 6 matching bases. Trimming pared 4 bases from V and 4 bases from J, leaving 11 bases between. Germline V gene sequence: CDR1 ENHRY, CDR2 SYGVKD. The CDR3 runs 14 residues. The CDR3 sequence: CAISGTETNQPQHF. The CDR3, as DNA: TGTGCCATCAGTGGGACAGAAACGAATCAGCCCCAGCATTTT.

The V call is TRBV20-1, the J call TRBJ2-5; 9 nucleotides line up with TRBD2. From germline, CDR1 is DFQATT and CDR2 SNEGSKA (reference sequence). The CDR3 covers 16 residues. Trimming cost V 1 base and J 4 bases; bases outside gene matches: 10. The CDR3 DNA sequence: TGCAGTGCTAGAGGGCTAGCGGGACTGGCTGGAGAGACCCAGTACTTC. It specifies CSARGLAGLAGETQYF.

This clonotype has at least ten counts. The gene calls are TRBV20-1 and TRBJ2-7, with 10 bases matching TRBD2. Germline V gene sequence: CDR1 DFQATT, CDR2 SNEGSKA (reference sequence). Losses at the gene ends were 1 base for V and 6 bases for J; bases not matched to a gene: 3. The CDR3 spans 13 residues. CDR3 in amino acids: CSARGPSGSEQYF. CDR3 nucleotide sequence: TGCAGTGCTAGAGGGCCTAGCGGGAGCGAGCAGTACTTC.

This clonotype was seen only a few times. V gene TRBV5-1 combines with J gene TRBJ1-2; tentative D call: TRBD1 (5 bases). V lost 5 bases, J lost 6 bases, and 17 bases lay in between. CDR1 and CDR2 (germline): SGHRS, YFSETQ. The CDR3 has 14 amino acids. CDR3 loop: CASRAGEDLDGYTF. CDR3 sequence (DNA): TGCGCCAGCAGAGCGGGGGAGGATCTCGATGGCTACACCTTC.

This clonotype was seen repeatedly, ten times or more. The rearrangement links TRBV15 to TRBJ1-3; D gene uncertain. V was clipped by 3 bases and J by 5 bases, with 17 bases between them. The CDR3 spans 16 residues. CDR1 is LNHNV and CDR2 is YYDKDF in the germline V gene (reference sequence). The CDR3 sequence: CATSRERRVLRNTIYF. The CDR3 DNA follows: TGTGCCACCAGCAGGGAGCGGAGGGTTTTGAGAAACACCATATATTTT.

This chain links TRBV6-5 with TRBJ2-2; D gene ambiguous. The length of the CDR3 is 13 residues. V was pared by 7 bases and J by 0 bases, with 6 bases between. The germline gives CDR1 MNHEY, CDR2 SVGAGI. CDR3: CASIPPNTGELFF. DNA of the CDR3: TGTGCCAGCATTCCTCCGAACACCGGGGAGCTGTTTTTT.

This clonotype was observed a few times. The chain has TRBV12-3 or TRBV12-4 and TRBJ2-1; the D gene is possibly TRBD1 (6 bases). V lost 5 bases to trimming and J lost 4 bases, with 12 bases between them. The CDR3 is 14 residues long. The chain's CDR3 is CASSPHRAYNEQFF. The CDR3 region has the DNA TGTGCCAGCAGTCCACACAGGGCTTACAATGAGCAGTTCTTC.

The rearrangement links TRBV12-3 or TRBV12-4 to TRBJ1-5, with 8 positions matching TRBD1. The CDR3 covers 15 residues. Losses at the gene ends were 3 bases for V and 6 bases for J; bases not matched to a gene: 7. CDR3 protein: CASSFSQGAAQPQHF. The CDR3 DNA is TGTGCCAGCAGTTTTTCCCAGGGGGCGGCTCAGCCCCAGCATTTT.

This chain links TRBV11-2 with TRBJ2-5, with D maybe TRBD2 (6 bases). V lost 1 base to trimming and J lost 5 bases, with 17 bases between them. This CDR3 has 16 residues. Germline V gene data show CDR1 as SGHAT and CDR2 as FQNNGV. The CDR3 is CASSLGYGRNWETQYF. As DNA, the CDR3 is TGTGCCAGCAGCTTAGGGTACGGGAGAAACTGGGAGACCCAGTACTTC.

The V gene is TRBV6-2 or TRBV6-3, the J gene TRBJ2-2; 14 nucleotides agree with TRBD2. Trimming removed 2 bases from V and 1 base from J; junction bases left unmatched: 3. The CDR3 spans 18 residues. Germline CDR1 reads MNHEY; CDR2 reads SVGEGT. The CDR3 DNA follows: TGTGCCAGCAGTTACGGGACTAGCGGGAGAAGGAACACCGGGGAGCTGTTTTTT. Translation gives CASSYGTSGRRNTGELFF.

This clonotype has at least ten counts. The chain recombines TRBV20-1 with TRBJ2-5, with D possibly TRBD2 on 6 matching bases. In germline, CDR1 is DFQATT, CDR2 SNEGSKA (reference sequence). The CDR3 runs 13 residues. CDR3 sequence: CRGGASRGETQYF. Here the CDR3 DNA reads TGCAGGGGCGGGGCTAGCCGCGGAGAGACCCAGTACTTC.

A few counts support this clonotype. V gene TRBV5-1 combines with J gene TRBJ1-3; 7 bases fit TRBD1. Trimming removed 1 base from V and 7 bases from J; junction bases left unmatched: 11. This CDR3 contains 16 residues. CDR1 SGHRS and CDR2 YFSETQ come from the germline V gene. This CDR3 reads CASSLTGEPGDNTIYF. The DNA of the CDR3 is TGCGCCAGCAGCTTGACAGGGGAACCCGGGGACAACACCATATATTTT.

The chain combines TRBV7-2 with TRBJ2-7, with D perhaps matching TRBD1 (6 bases). The CDR3 totals 15 residues. Germline lookup yields CDR1 SGHTA and CDR2 FQGNSA. With 7 bases removed from V and 1 base from J, the gap between germline ends came to 17 bases. The CDR3, as DNA: TGTGCCAGCACCAGACAGGTCCAAGGGTCCTACGAGCAGTACTTC. Encoded protein: CASTRQVQGSYEQYF. The variable domain in full, completed from reference TRBV7-2 and TRBJ2-7, reads GAGVSQSPSNKVTEKGKDVELRCDPISGHTALYWYRQSLGQGLEFLIYFQGNSAPDKSGLPSDRFSAERTGGSVSTLTIQRTQQEDSAVYLCASTRQVQGSYEQYFGPGTRLTVT.

This clonotype was seen a handful of times. V gene TRBV27 combines with J gene TRBJ2-7; D may be TRBD1 (6 bases). V lost 3 bases and J lost 4, with 13 bases in between. The length of the CDR3 is 14 residues. Germline assignment: CDR1 MNHEY and CDR2 SMNVEV (reference sequence). The CDR3 nucleotides read TGTGCCAGCAGTTTTACAGGGAGTCCTTACGAGCAGTACTTC. Amino acids: CASSFTGSPYEQYF.

This clonotype was detected only a few times. One end of the junction does not line up with germline, which may come from a read error. The rearrangement uses TRBV11-2 and TRBJ2-2; D remains ambiguous. Germline loops: CDR1 SGHAT, CDR2 FQNNGV. The CDR3 has 15 amino acids. Here the CDR3 reads CASRLGALTVGELFF. The CDR3 DNA sequence: TGTGCCAGCAGGTTAGGAGCCCTGACCGTCGGGGAGCTGTTTTTT.

This clonotype was counted only a few times. The rearrangement links TRBV7-2 to TRBJ1-4, with D possibly matching TRBD1 (5 bases). CDR3 length: 14 residues. V was cut by 5 bases and J by 5 bases, with 12 bases left in between. Germline CDR1 and CDR2: SGHTA and FQGNSA. CDR3 residues: CASSRQWGNEKLFF. The CDR3 coding sequence is TGTGCCAGCAGCCGACAGTGGGGGAATGAAAAACTGTTTTTT.

This sequence joins TRBV7-9 and TRBJ2-1; the D is unclear. V was trimmed by 5 bases and J by 9 bases, leaving 11 bases between them. CDR3 size: 12 residues. Germline CDR1 reads SEHNR; CDR2 reads FQNEAQ (reference sequence). CDR3 bases: TGTGCCAGCAGCCCATCCTATGGTGAGCAGTTCTTC. Protein: CASSPSYGEQFF.

This clonotype was observed at least ten times. The chain carries TRBV12-3 or TRBV12-4 and TRBJ1-2; D gene ambiguous. Between the trimmed V and J ends, which lost 3 bases and 6 bases, there was a span of 11 bases. The CDR3 extends over 13 amino acids. The CDR3 region has the DNA TGTGCCAGCAGTTTTGAACGGAGGAATGGCTACACCTTC. Translation: CASSFERRNGYTF.

The chain couples TRBV11-2 to TRBJ2-3, with 10 bases fitting TRBD2. Germline CDR1 is SGHAT and CDR2 is FQNNGV. The V and J ends lost 2 bases and 12 bases, in that order; junction bases with no gene match: 8. This CDR3 comprises 14 residues. The CDR3 DNA reads as TGTGCCAGCAGCTTATTGGCTAGCGGGGGACTACAGTATTTT. It specifies CASSLLASGGLQYF.

In this sample, this clonotype turned up many times. The chain has TRBV10-3 and TRBJ2-7; the match to TRBD2 covers 11 bases. This CDR3 region has 14 residues. V was pared by 5 bases and J by 6 bases, with 6 bases of the junction left unmatched. In germline, CDR1 is ENHRY, CDR2 SYGVKD. The CDR3 spells CAISLAGGPVEQYF. CDR3 nucleotides: TGTGCCATCAGTTTAGCGGGAGGGCCGGTCGAGCAGTACTTC.

This clonotype was detected only a few times. V is TRBV20-1 and J is TRBJ2-2, with D unresolved. The V end lost 3 bases, the J end lost 8 bases, and 7 bases lay between the germline ends. This CDR3 has 11 residues. From germline, CDR1 is DFQATT and CDR2 SNEGSKA (reference sequence). CDR3 in DNA: TGCAGTGCTAGGGTGCTGGGGGAGCTGTTTTTT. Amino acid sequence: CSARVLGELFF.